These 28 T cell receptor beta chains originate from one sample sequenced in a study of cytomegalovirus exposure and HLA in healthy donors. Repertoires were generated with immunoSEQ multiplex PCR, while TCRdb's copy carries only in-frame clones and drops some. The top ten hold over 0.65% of the sample, which has about 82,000 clones, just under 95% seen once. Sequencing input: PBMCs. The origin of the receptors is a man aged 18-30 years in good health and CMV-seronegative.

The chain links TRBV4-1 to TRBJ1-3; no clear D gene. Trimming took off 0 bases at V and 4 bases at J, with 7 bases between the two ends. The CDR3 extends over 14 amino acids. Looked up from germline, CDR1 is MGHRA and CDR2 is YSYEKL. The CDR3: CASSQDLLGNTIYF. DNA for the CDR3: TGCGCCAGCAGCCAAGATTTGTTAGGAAACACCATATATTTT.

The chain carries TRBV5-1 and TRBJ2-7; TRBD1 might be the D (6 bases). The germline gives CDR1 SGHRS, CDR2 YFSETQ. CDR3 size: 14 residues. Trimming stripped 5 bases from V and 7 bases from J, with 19 bases between. Here the CDR3 DNA reads TGCGCCAGCAGACCGGGACAAGGGTCTTGGGAGCAGTACTTC. Protein sequence: CASRPGQGSWEQYF.

J is TRBJ2-7 and V is TRBV6-5, with 8 bases lining up with TRBD1. Losses at the gene ends were 4 bases for V and 6 bases for J; bases not matched to a gene: 11. The CDR3 runs 15 residues. Germline-derived CDR1 and CDR2 are MNHEY and SVGAGI. CDR3 DNA: TGTGCCAGCAGTTTACAGACAGGGGATCGCATCGAGCAGTACTTC. Its protein product is CASSLQTGDRIEQYF.

The CDR3 sequence: CASSLMDRDSPLHF. The CDR3 bases are TGTGCCAGCTCACTCATGGACAGAGATTCACCCCTCCACTTT. The chain uses TRBV18 and TRBJ1-6; D possibly corresponds to TRBD1 (6 bases). This CDR3 region has 14 residues. The germline gives CDR1 KGHSH, CDR2 LQKENI. The V and J ends lost 4 bases and 8 bases respectively, with 12 bases between them.

This chain links TRBV7-9 with TRBJ1-4; the D gene is possibly TRBD1 (6 bases). From germline, CDR1 is SEHNR and CDR2 FQNEAQ (reference sequence). Trimming cost V 0 bases and J 8 bases, with 13 bases left between them. The CDR3 is 15 amino acids. Here the CDR3 DNA reads TGTGCCAGCAGCTTAGCTCAGGCTACAGGGGAAAAACTGTTTTTT. Protein: CASSLAQATGEKLFF. The full variable domain, its missing parts supplied by reference TRBV7-9 and TRBJ1-4, is DTGVSQNPRHKITKRGQNVTFRCDPISEHNRLYWYRQTLGQGPEFLTYFQNEAQLEKSRLLSDRFSAERPKGSFSTLEIQRTEQGDSAMYLCASSLAQATGEKLFFGSGTQLSVL.

This chain connects TRBV5-1 to TRBJ1-1; TRBD1 might be the D (6 bases). CDR3 length: 13 residues. The germline V and J ends were trimmed by 7 bases and 1 base, with 11 bases remaining between them. Per germline, CDR1 SGHRS and CDR2 YFSETQ. The CDR3 loop is CASCEDRNTEAFF. The CDR3 DNA sequence: TGCGCCAGCTGCGAGGACAGGAACACTGAAGCTTTCTTT.

This chain links TRBV30 with TRBJ2-7, with D possibly being TRBD2 (5 bases). V lost 2 bases and J 0 bases, leaving 8 bases between the germline ends. CDR3 length: 13 amino acids. CDR1 is GTSNPN and CDR2 is SVGIG in the germline V gene (reference sequence). CDR3 sequence reads: CAWSRGISYEQYF. The CDR3 coding sequence is TGTGCCTGGAGTCGGGGAATCTCCTACGAGCAGTACTTC. The variable domain in full, with the rest retrieved from reference TRBV30 and TRBJ2-7, is SQTIHQWPATLVQPVGSPLSLECTVEGTSNPNLYWYRQAAGRGLQLLFYSVGIGQISSEVPQNLSASRPQDRQFILSSKKLLLSDSGFYLCAWSRGISYEQYFGPGTRLTVT.

The V and J genes are TRBV4-2 and TRBJ2-1; possibly TRBD1 for D (6 bases). The CDR3 is made up of 16 amino acids. Germline CDR1 is LGHNA and CDR2 is YNFKEQ. V gave up 2 bases and J gave up 3 bases, with 14 bases separating them. Here the CDR3 reads CASSQPSGGGYNEQFF. CDR3 sequence (DNA): TGTGCCAGCAGCCAACCGAGTGGGGGCGGCTACAATGAGCAGTTCTTC.

The rearrangement links TRBV2 to TRBJ1-5, with a weak D call TRBD1 (6 bases). The CDR3 spans 12 residues. Germline V gene sequence: CDR1 SNHLY, CDR2 FYNNEI. V shed 7 bases and J shed 5 bases, with 9 bases lying between them. The CDR3 nucleotides are TGTGCCAGCAACAGACAGGATCAGCCCCAGCATTTT. Amino acid sequence: CASNRQDQPQHF.

V gene TRBV5-1 combines with J gene TRBJ1-4; D perhaps matches TRBD1 (5 bases). V was clipped by 0 bases and J by 6 bases, with 12 bases between them. The CDR3 length is 15 residues. Germline V gives CDR1 SGHRS, CDR2 YFSETQ. The DNA of the CDR3 is TGCGCCAGCAGCTTGGAAGACAGTTATTATGAAAAACTGTTTTTT. Protein: CASSLEDSYYEKLFF.

This clone appeared a few times. This chain uses TRBV4-1 with TRBJ1-4; tentatively, D is TRBD1 (5 bases). V lost 1 base to trimming and J lost 5 bases, with 14 bases between them. Germline V lookup: CDR1 MGHRA, CDR2 YSYEKL. The CDR3 is 16 amino acids. The CDR3 bases are TGCGCCAGCAGCCAAGGGGCGGGGGTCGGGAATGAAAAACTGTTTTTT. This sequence encodes CASSQGAGVGNEKLFF.

The chain is built from TRBV18 and TRBJ1-3; D possibly corresponds to TRBD1 (5 bases). The germline V gene has CDR1 KGHSH and CDR2 LQKENI. V gave up 3 bases and J gave up 2 bases, with 14 bases separating them. The CDR3 has 16 amino acids. CDR3 sequence (DNA): TGTGCCAGCTCACCGAGCCCCCAGGGTGCTGGAAACACCATATATTTT. Its translation is CASSPSPQGAGNTIYF.

This clone came up once. J is TRBJ1-2 and V is TRBV7-2, with TRBD1 as a possible D gene (6 bases). V gave up 5 bases and J gave up 8 bases, with 24 bases separating them. CDR1 and CDR2 (germline): SGHTA, FQGNSA. This CDR3 spans 16 amino acids. CDR3 amino acids: CASSATFLQGRKGYTF. In DNA, the CDR3 is TGTGCCAGCAGCGCCACCTTCCTCCAGGGGCGAAAAGGCTACACCTTC.

This chain uses TRBV19 with TRBJ1-1, with 10 nucleotides matching TRBD1. The CDR3 length is 18 residues. V shed 5 bases, J shed 0 bases, and the junction held 12 bases outside the gene matches. Per germline, CDR1 LNHDA and CDR2 SQIVND (reference sequence). CDR3 region: CASSPRDRGPLMNTEAFF. For the CDR3, the DNA is TGTGCCAGTAGTCCCCGGGACAGGGGACCGCTTATGAACACTGAAGCTTTCTTT.

This chain uses TRBV19 with TRBJ1-4; weak D call: TRBD1 (6 bases). Deletions cut 6 bases from V and 7 bases from J, with 24 bases between. Germline CDR1 reads LNHDA; CDR2 reads SQIVND (reference sequence). The CDR3 consists of 17 residues. Here the CDR3 DNA reads TGTGCCAGTAGACAAAACGGGGGGGCGTTAAAGTCTGAAAAACTGTTTTTT. This translates into CASRQNGGALKSEKLFF.

The chain links TRBV6-5 to TRBJ2-7; the D gene is possibly TRBD1 (5 bases). The V and J ends lost 6 bases and 2 bases respectively, with 11 bases between them. This CDR3 contains 13 residues. Germline assignment: CDR1 MNHEY and CDR2 SVGAGI. Here the CDR3 reads CASRLTATYEQYF. The CDR3, as DNA: TGTGCCAGCAGATTGACAGCAACCTACGAGCAGTACTTC.

The chain uses TRBV30 and TRBJ2-2; TRBD2 is a possible D gene (6 bases). Trimming took off 8 bases at V and 1 base at J, with 17 bases between the two ends. The CDR3 covers 15 residues. The germline CDR1 and CDR2 sequences are GTSNPN and SVGIG (reference sequence). CDR3 residues: CAQTGRERNTGELFF. The CDR3 nucleotides are TGTGCCCAGACGGGACGGGAGAGGAACACCGGGGAGCTGTTTTTT.

The chain joins TRBV11-2 to TRBJ2-1; TRBD1 matches at 8 bases. After removal of 2 bases from V and 8 bases from J, the junction contained 11 bases not matched to a gene. The CDR3 has 16 residues. Germline CDR1 and CDR2: SGHAT and FQNNGV. CDR3 in DNA: TGTGCCAGCAGCTTATCCGACAGGGGAAGGGTCGATGAGCAGTTCTTC. This sequence encodes CASSLSDRGRVDEQFF.

The chain links TRBV6-1 to TRBJ2-1; 7 bases are shared with TRBD2. The V gene's germline CDR1 is MNHNS and CDR2 SASEGT. The CDR3 sequence is 15 residues long. V was clipped by 6 bases and J by 10 bases; unmatched bases: 15. The CDR3 loop is CASRRMTSLIEEQFF. The DNA of the CDR3 is TGTGCCAGCAGGAGAATGACTAGCTTAATTGAAGAGCAGTTCTTC.

The chain links TRBV10-2 to TRBJ1-5; 7 bases fit TRBD1. Germline loops: CDR1 WSHSY, CDR2 SAAADI. This CDR3 region has 15 residues. V lost 6 bases and J lost 2; bases outside the gene matches: 7. Here the CDR3 reads CASSQTGLGNQPQHF. The DNA for the CDR3 is TGCGCCAGCAGCCAGACAGGGTTGGGCAATCAGCCCCAGCATTTT.

The chain couples TRBV29-1 to TRBJ1-2; D uncertain. From germline, CDR1 is SQVTM and CDR2 ANQGSEA. V lost 4 bases and J 3 bases, leaving 15 bases between the germline ends. This CDR3 has 14 amino acids. The CDR3 DNA follows: TGCAGCGTTGCCAAAGAGACGGGATACTATGGCTACACCTTC. This codes for CSVAKETGYYGYTF.

V usage is TRBV30 and J usage is TRBJ1-1; no clear D gene. The CDR3 loop spans 13 amino acids. CDR1 and CDR2 (germline): GTSNPN, SVGIG (reference sequence). V lost 1 base, J lost 0 bases, and 6 bases lay in between. The CDR3 reads CAWSATVNTEAFF. CDR3 in DNA: TGTGCCTGGAGTGCTACGGTGAACACTGAAGCTTTCTTT.

The CDR3 bases are TGTGCCAGCGCCTATAGCGGGGTTACCTCCTACGAGCAGTACTTC. Translation: CASAYSGVTSYEQYF. V usage is TRBV6-5 and J usage is TRBJ2-7; 8 bases line up with TRBD2. Germline CDR1 is MNHEY and CDR2 is SVGAGI. Trimming cost V 8 bases and J 0 bases; bases outside gene matches: 9. CDR3 length: 15 residues.

V is TRBV5-8 and J is TRBJ1-1, with 7 bases aligning to TRBD1. Trimming at V came to 1 base and at J to 5 bases, leaving 8 bases not matched to a gene. CDR3 length: 15 residues. Germline loops: CDR1 SGHTS, CDR2 YDEGEE. CDR3 loop: CASSLIDRAWTEAFF. In DNA form, the CDR3 reads TGTGCCAGCAGCTTGATCGACAGGGCATGGACTGAAGCTTTCTTT.

The chain employs TRBV6-4 and TRBJ2-7; 8 nucleotides agree with TRBD1. Germline CDR1 is MRHNA and CDR2 is SNTAGT. The CDR3 has 13 amino acids. With V trimmed by 2 bases and J by 6 bases, 3 bases remained unmatched. The CDR3 region is CASSDQGQGEQYF. The CDR3 nucleotides are TGTGCCAGCAGTGACCAAGGACAGGGCGAGCAGTACTTC.

The rearrangement joins TRBV7-9 to TRBJ1-5, with 7 bases aligning to TRBD1. The CDR3 totals 14 residues. In germline, CDR1 is SEHNR, CDR2 FQNEAQ (reference sequence). Germline trimming cut 5 bases from V and 4 bases from J; bases unmatched to any gene: 5. This CDR3 reads CASSPDRFNQPQHF. The CDR3, as DNA: TGTGCCAGCAGCCCGGACAGGTTTAATCAGCCCCAGCATTTT.

As to this clone: A read error may produce the germline difference seen at one junction end. The chain carries TRBV7-9 and TRBJ1-2, with a possible D match to TRBD1 (6 bases). The CDR3 extends over 14 amino acids. Germline loops: CDR1 SEHNR, CDR2 FQNEAQ (reference sequence). The CDR3 here is CASTLPGEDYGYTF. CDR3 DNA sequence: TGTGCCAGCACCTTACCAGGGGAAGACTATGGCTACACCTTC.

Points on this clone: The germline gene is not matched at one end of the junction; a read error may be the cause. The chain combines TRBV25-1 with TRBJ1-2; D unresolved. The germline CDR1 and CDR2 sequences are MGHDK and SYGVNS. The CDR3 runs to 14 residues. CDR3: CASSDLVWNSGYTF. CDR3 coding DNA: TGTGCCAGCAGCGACTTAGTCTGGAACTCTGGCTACACCTTC.